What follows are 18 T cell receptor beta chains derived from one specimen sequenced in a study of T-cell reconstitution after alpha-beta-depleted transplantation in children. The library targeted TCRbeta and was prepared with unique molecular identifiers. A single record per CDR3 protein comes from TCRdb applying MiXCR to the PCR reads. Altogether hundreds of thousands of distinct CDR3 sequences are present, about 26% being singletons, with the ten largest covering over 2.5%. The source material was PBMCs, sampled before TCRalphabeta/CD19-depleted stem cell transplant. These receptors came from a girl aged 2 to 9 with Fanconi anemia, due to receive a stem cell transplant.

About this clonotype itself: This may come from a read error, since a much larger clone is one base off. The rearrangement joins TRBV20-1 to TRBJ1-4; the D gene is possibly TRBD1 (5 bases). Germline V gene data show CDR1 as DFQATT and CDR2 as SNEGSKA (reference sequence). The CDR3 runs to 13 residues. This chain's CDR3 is CSASRDANEKLIF. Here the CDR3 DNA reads TGCAGTGCTAGCAGGGACGCTAATGAAAAACTGATTTTT.

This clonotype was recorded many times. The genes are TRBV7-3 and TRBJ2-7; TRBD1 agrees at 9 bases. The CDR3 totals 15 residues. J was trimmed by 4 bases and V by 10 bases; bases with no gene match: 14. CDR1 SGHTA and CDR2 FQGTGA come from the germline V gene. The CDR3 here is CATKTGGERPYEQYF. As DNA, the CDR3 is TGTGCCACCAAAACAGGGGGCGAAAGACCTTACGAGCAGTACTTC.

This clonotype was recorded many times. The DNA for the CDR3 is TGTGCCAGCAGCCGACAGAACAGGGCGTCCAAGCGTTCCTACGAGCAGTACTTC. Its translation: CASSRQNRASKRSYEQYF. The chain carries TRBV4-2 and TRBJ2-7, with a weak D call TRBD1 (6 bases). V shed 4 bases and J shed 1 base, with 23 bases lying between them. Germline CDR1 and CDR2: LGHNA and YNFKEQ. The CDR3 has 18 residues.

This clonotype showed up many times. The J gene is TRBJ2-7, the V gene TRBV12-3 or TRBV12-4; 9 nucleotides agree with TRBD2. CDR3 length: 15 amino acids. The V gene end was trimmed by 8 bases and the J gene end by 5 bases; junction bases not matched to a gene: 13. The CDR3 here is CASSRLAGGTNEQYF. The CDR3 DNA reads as TGTGCCAGCTCCCGACTGGCGGGGGGGACCAACGAGCAGTACTTC.

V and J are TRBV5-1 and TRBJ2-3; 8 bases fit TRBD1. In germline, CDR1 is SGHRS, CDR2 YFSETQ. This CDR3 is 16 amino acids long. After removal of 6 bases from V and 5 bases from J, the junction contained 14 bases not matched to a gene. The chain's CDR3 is CASTLTSGQAIDTQYF. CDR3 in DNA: TGCGCCAGCACCCTTACCTCGGGACAGGCGATAGATACGCAGTATTTT.

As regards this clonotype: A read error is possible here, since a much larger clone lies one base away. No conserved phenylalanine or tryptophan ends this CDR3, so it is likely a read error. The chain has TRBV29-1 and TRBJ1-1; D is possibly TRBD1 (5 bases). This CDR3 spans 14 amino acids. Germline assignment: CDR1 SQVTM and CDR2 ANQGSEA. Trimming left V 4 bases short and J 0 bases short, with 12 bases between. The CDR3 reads CSVVGRVMNTEAFC. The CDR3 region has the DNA TGCAGCGTTGTAGGCAGGGTCATGAACACTGAAGCTTTCTGT.

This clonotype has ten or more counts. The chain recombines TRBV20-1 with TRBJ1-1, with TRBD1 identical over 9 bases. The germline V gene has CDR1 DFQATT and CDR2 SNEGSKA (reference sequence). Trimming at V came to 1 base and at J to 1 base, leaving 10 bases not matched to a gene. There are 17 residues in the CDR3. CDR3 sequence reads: CSARVYRGRGPNTEAFF. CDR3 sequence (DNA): TGCAGTGCTAGAGTATACAGGGGGCGAGGGCCGAACACTGAAGCTTTCTTT.

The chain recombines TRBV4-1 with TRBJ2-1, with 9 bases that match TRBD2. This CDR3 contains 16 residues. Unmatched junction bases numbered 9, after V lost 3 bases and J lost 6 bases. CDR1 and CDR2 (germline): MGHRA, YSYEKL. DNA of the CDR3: TGCGCCAGCAGCCACTCCGGGACTAGCCGCGGCAATGAGCAGTTCTTC. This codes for CASSHSGTSRGNEQFF.

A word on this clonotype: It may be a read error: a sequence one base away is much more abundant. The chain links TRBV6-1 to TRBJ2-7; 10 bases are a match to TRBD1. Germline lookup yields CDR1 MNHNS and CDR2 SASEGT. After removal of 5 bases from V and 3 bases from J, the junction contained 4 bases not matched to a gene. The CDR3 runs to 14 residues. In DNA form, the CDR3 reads TGTGCCAGCAGTCGCAGGACAGGGGGCTACGAGCAGTACTTC. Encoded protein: CASSRRTGGYEQYF.

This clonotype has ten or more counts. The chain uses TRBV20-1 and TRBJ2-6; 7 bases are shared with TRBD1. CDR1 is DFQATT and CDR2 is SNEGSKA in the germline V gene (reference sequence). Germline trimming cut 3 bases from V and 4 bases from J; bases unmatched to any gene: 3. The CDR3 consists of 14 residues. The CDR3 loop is CSARTGLGANVLTF. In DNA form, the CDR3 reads TGCAGTGCTAGGACAGGGCTCGGGGCCAACGTCCTGACTTTC.

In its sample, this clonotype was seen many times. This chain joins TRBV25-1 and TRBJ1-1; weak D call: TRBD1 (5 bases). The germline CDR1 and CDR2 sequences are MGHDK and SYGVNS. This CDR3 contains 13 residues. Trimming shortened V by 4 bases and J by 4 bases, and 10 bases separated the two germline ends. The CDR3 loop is CASSGVGGTEAFF. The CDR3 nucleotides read TGTGCCAGCAGTGGAGTGGGGGGCACTGAAGCTTTCTTT.

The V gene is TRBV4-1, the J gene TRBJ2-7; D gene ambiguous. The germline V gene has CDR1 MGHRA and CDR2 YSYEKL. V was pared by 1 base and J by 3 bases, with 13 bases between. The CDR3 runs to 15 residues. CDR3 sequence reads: CASSQVRSPDYEQYF. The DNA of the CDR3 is TGCGCCAGCAGCCAAGTCCGGAGCCCCGACTACGAGCAGTACTTC.

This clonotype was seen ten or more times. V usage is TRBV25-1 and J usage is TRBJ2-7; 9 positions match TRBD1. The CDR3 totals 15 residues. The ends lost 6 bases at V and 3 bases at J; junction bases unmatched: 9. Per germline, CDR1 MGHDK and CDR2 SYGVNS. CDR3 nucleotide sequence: TGTGCCAGCAGCGACCGGGACAGGGAGATCTACGAGCAGTACTTC. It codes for CASSDRDREIYEQYF.

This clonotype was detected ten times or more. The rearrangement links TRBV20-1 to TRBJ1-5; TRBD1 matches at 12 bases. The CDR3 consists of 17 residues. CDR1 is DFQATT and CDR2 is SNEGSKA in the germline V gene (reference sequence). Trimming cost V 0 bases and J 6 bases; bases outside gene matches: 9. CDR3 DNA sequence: TGCAGTGCTAGAGATCGGGGACAGGGGGCTGATAGTCAGCCCCAGCATTTT. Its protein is CSARDRGQGADSQPQHF.

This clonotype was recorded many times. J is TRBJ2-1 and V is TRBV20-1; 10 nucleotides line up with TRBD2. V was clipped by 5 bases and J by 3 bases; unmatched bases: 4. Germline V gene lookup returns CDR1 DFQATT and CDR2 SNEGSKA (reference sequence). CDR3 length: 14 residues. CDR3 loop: CSASSGGSYNEQFF. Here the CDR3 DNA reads TGCAGTGCTTCTAGCGGGGGCAGCTACAATGAGCAGTTCTTC.

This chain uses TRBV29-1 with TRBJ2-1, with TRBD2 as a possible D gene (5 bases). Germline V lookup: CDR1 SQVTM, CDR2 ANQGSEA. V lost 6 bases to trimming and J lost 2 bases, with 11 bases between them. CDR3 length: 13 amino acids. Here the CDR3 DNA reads TGCAGCGTGGAGACGGGAACCTACAATGAGCAGTTCTTC. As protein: CSVETGTYNEQFF.

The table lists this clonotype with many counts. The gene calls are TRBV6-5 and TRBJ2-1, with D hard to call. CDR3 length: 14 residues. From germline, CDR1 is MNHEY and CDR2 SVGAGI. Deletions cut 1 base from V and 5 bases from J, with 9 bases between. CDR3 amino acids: CASSYFSPDNEQFF. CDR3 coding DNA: TGTGCCAGCAGTTACTTTTCCCCCGACAATGAGCAGTTCTTC.

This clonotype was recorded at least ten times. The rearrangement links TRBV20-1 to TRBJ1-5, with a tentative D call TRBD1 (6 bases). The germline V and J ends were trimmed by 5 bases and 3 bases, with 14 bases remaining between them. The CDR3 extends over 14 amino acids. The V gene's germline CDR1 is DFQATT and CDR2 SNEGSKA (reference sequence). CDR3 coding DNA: TGCAGTGCTGTCCGGGACACCATCAATCAGCCCCAGCATTTT. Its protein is CSAVRDTINQPQHF.